The T cell receptor (beta chain) under discussion was sequenced for a study of blood T cell repertoires in COVID-19. Study-wide context: From the United States, Italy and Spain came samples of acute and convalescent COVID-19.

Clones were read by immunoSEQ multiplex PCR, and TCRdb kept only the in-frame ones, dropping some. The sample carries fewer than 400,000 clones, just under 90% recorded once. V lost 1 base, J lost 7 bases, and 13 bases lay in between. The CDR3 covers 14 residues. Per the germline V gene, CDR1 is SGHDN and CDR2 is FVKESK. The sample comprised PBMCs or T cells enriched from blood (not recorded which). The sequence derives from a woman between 25 and 40 years old who had recovered from COVID-19. The chain combines TRBV14 with TRBJ1-1; tentatively, D is TRBD1 (6 bases). This CDR3 reads CASSQVPWTVEAFF. The CDR3 nucleotides are TGTGCCAGCAGCCAAGTTCCCTGGACAGTTGAAGCTTTCTTT.